A selection of T cell receptor beta chains follows, all from one sample in a study of human T cells and chemical hapten exposure. MiXCR was run by TCRdb on the RACE reads, yielding one entry per CDR3 protein. This table holds roughly 50,000 distinct CDR3 sequences, about a tenth found once. The specimen was whole blood, collected in connection with sensitization to the hapten diphenylcyclopropenone (DPC). The receptors here all came from a woman in her forties or fifties with alopecia areata. Some clones in this sample may be carry-over from other donors' samples. CDR3s include the opening cysteine and the closing phenylalanine or tryptophan. Each record gives: V gene, J gene, clone size, D gene, CDR3 DNA, CDR3 protein. The D gene is left open where the match is weak. Some rows have no size entry. The others give once, few or many, or a class for an expanded clone.

>TRBV2|TRBJ1-2|-|TRBD1
TGTGCCAGCAGCCAAGAACAGGGGGGCTCTGGCTACACCTTC
CASSQEQGGSGYTF
>TRBV2|TRBJ1-2|few|-
TGTGCCAGCAGTGAAGGGGGACCAAACTATGGCTACACCTTC
CASSEGGPNYGYTF
>TRBV11-1|TRBJ2-5|-|-
TGTGCCAGCAGCTTAGGAGGAAAGACCCAGTACTTC
CASSLGGKTQYF
>TRBV5-1|TRBJ2-5|-|-
TGCGCCAACAGCTCCGGGACCCAAGAGACCCAGTACTTC
CANSSGTQETQYF
>TRBV28|TRBJ2-1|many|-
TGTGCCAGCAGTTTTGTGCGGAATGAGCAGTTCTTC
CASSFVRNEQFF
>TRBV5-1|TRBJ1-2|-|-
TGCGCCAGCAGCTTGGACCCGGGGGCGGGCCCCGAAACTAACTATGGCTACACCTTC
CASSLDPGAGPETNYGYTF
>TRBV7-9|TRBJ1-5|once|-
TGTGCCAGCAGCCCCGATAGGGTAAATCAGCCCCAGCATTTT
CASSPDRVNQPQHF
>TRBV4-3|TRBJ2-7|-|-
TGCGCCAGCAGCCAAGAACTGGGAACTTTGACCTACGAGCAGTACTTC
CASSQELGTLTYEQYF
>TRBV6-1|TRBJ2-1|-|-
TGTGCCAGCAGTGTTCCGGGACGCGCCGATGAGCAGTTCTTC
CASSVPGRADEQFF
>TRBV18|TRBJ2-4|-|-
TGTGCCAGCTCACCAATCCCGCGGTCAGACAAAAACATTCAGTACTTC
CASSPIPRSDKNIQYF
>TRBV4-2|TRBJ2-7|few|TRBD2
TGTGCCAGCAGCCCGTTAGCGGGTTCCCCCGCCTCCTACGAGCAGTACTTC
CASSPLAGSPASYEQYF
>TRBV20-1|TRBJ2-3|many|-
TGCAGTGCTAGTAGGGGCGCTAGCGGCACAGATACGCAGTATTTT
CSASRGASGTDTQYF
>TRBV11-2|TRBJ1-1|many|-
TGTGCCAGCCGCTCGGCGTTTGGCACTGAAGCTTTCTTT
CASRSAFGTEAFF
>TRBV28|TRBJ1-4|many|-
TGTGCCAGCAAGCTTCAGGACCTCGGATTCGCAACTAATGAAAAACTGTTTTTT
CASKLQDLGFATNEKLFF
>TRBV6-2/TRBV6-3|TRBJ1-5|few|-
TGTGCCAGCAGTTGGGTGGATAGCAATCAGCCCCAGCATTTT
CASSWVDSNQPQHF
>TRBV4-1|TRBJ2-1|few|TRBD2
TGCGCCAGCAGCCAAGATAGGACCGGGACTACCCAATACAATGAGCAGTTCTTC
CASSQDRTGTTQYNEQFF
>TRBV2|TRBJ2-7|-|TRBD2
TGTGCCAGCAGCCCTGTGGGAGGGGTGGTCCGCTACGAGCAGTACTTC
CASSPVGGVVRYEQYF
>TRBV12-3/TRBV12-4|TRBJ2-2|many|TRBD1
TGTGCCAGCAGTTTACAGGGGGCCGGGGAGCTGTTTTTT
CASSLQGAGELFF
>TRBV4-1|TRBJ1-1|many|-
TGCGCCAGCAGCCAGTTCAGACTGAACACTGAAGCTTTCTTT
CASSQFRLNTEAFF
>TRBV7-9|TRBJ1-5|many|-
TGTGCCAGCAGCGACAGTAATCAGCCCCAGCATTTT
CASSDSNQPQHF
>TRBV6-5|TRBJ1-6|many|-
TGTGCCAGCACCCCACAGTATAATTCACCCCTCCACTTT
CASTPQYNSPLHF
>TRBV5-1|TRBJ2-5|-|-
TGCGCCAGCAGCCCTGGACAGTTTCAAGAGACCCAGTACTTC
CASSPGQFQETQYF
>TRBV11-2|TRBJ1-5|many|-
TGTGCCAGCAGCTTACGACCCGATTATTCTGGCAGCCAGCCCCAGCATTTT
CASSLRPDYSGSQPQHF
>TRBV12-2|TRBJ1-1|-|-
TGTGCAAGTCGCTCCGATCTACAGGGGTGCACTGAAGCTTTCTTT
CASRSDLQGCTEAFF
>TRBV7-9|TRBJ1-5|many|-
TGTGCCAGCAGCCGGGGAGATAGCAATCAGCCCCAGCATTTT
CASSRGDSNQPQHF
>TRBV18|TRBJ2-2|few|-
TGTGCCAGCTCACCTTCAATAGCAGGGAGAACCGGGGAGCTGTTTTTT
CASSPSIAGRTGELFF
>TRBV28|TRBJ1-6|few|TRBD1
TGTGCCAGCAGTTTCCAACCCGCAGGGGGGAACTCACCCCTCCACTTT
CASSFQPAGGNSPLHF
>TRBV2|TRBJ2-7|-|-
TGTGCCAGCAGGGCGGTTCCTACCTACGAGCAGTACTTC
CASRAVPTYEQYF
>TRBV7-9|TRBJ2-5|-|-
TGTGCCAGCAGCCCCGAGGACTATTCGCCCCAAGAGACCCAGTACTTC
CASSPEDYSPQETQYF
>TRBV18|TRBJ1-1|many|-
TGTGCCAGCTCACCCGTGACAGGAACAGTGAACACTGAAGCTTTCTTT
CASSPVTGTVNTEAFF
>TRBV29-1|TRBJ2-7|-|TRBD1
TGCAGCGTTGCCGGGACAGGGAACCAACTCCGTTACGAGCAGTACTTC
CSVAGTGNQLRYEQYF
>TRBV27|TRBJ2-2|-|-
TGTGCCAGCAGTTTGAAGATGGCGAACACCGGGGAGCTGTTTTTT
CASSLKMANTGELFF
>TRBV19|TRBJ1-5|many|-
TGTGCCAGTAGTATCTCGGGGGGCCCTCAGCCCCAGCATTTT
CASSISGGPQPQHF
>TRBV18|TRBJ2-7|-|-
TGTGCCAGCTCACCGCGGGACGGCAACGAGCAGTACTTC
CASSPRDGNEQYF
>TRBV5-4|TRBJ1-6|-|-
TGTGCCAGCAGCTCTTCCGGACAAACGATGCCCCTCCACTTT
CASSSSGQTMPLHF
>TRBV24-1|TRBJ2-2|-|TRBD1
TGTGCCACCAGTGATCCTAGGGGTCTGGACAGGGTGGCCGCCGGGGAGCTGTTTTTT
CATSDPRGLDRVAAGELFF
>TRBV24-1|TRBJ2-3|once|-
TGTGCCACCAGTGATGTAACGAAAGCCATCACAGATACGCAGTATTTT
CATSDVTKAITDTQYF
>TRBV6-6|TRBJ2-2|-|-
TGTGCCAGCAGCCTCCACATTGGGCCTGCGAACACCGGGGAGCTGTTTTTT
CASSLHIGPANTGELFF
>TRBV7-9|TRBJ1-2|many|-
TGTGCCAGCAGCGGGACGGGGCTTGGCTATGGCTACACCTTC
CASSGTGLGYGYTF
>TRBV28|TRBJ1-2|few|-
TGTGCCAGCAGTTTTCAGGGAAATGGCTACACCTTC
CASSFQGNGYTF
>TRBV29-1|TRBJ2-2|many|-
TGCAGCGTTGCAGGGCAGGCCGGCGCCGGGGAGCTGTTTTTT
CSVAGQAGAGELFF
>TRBV5-5|TRBJ2-3|-|TRBD2
TGTGCCAGCAGCTTTCGAACTAGCGGGAGTGGTCTGACAGATACGCAGTATTTT
CASSFRTSGSGLTDTQYF
>TRBV5-1|TRBJ2-3|many|TRBD2
TGCGCCAGCAGCCTCAGCGGGGGAGGGAGGGATACGCAGTATTTT
CASSLSGGGRDTQYF
>TRBV11-2|TRBJ2-6|-|-
TGTGCCAGCAGCTTAGATCTCAGAAGCTCTGGGGCCAACGTCCTGACTTTC
CASSLDLRSSGANVLTF
>TRBV7-2|TRBJ2-5|-|-
TGTGCCAGCAGCTTGGACGTGCAGACCCAGTACTTC
CASSLDVQTQYF
>TRBV20-1|TRBJ1-1|-|-
TGCAGTGCGAGGGTAGGGGCGAACACTGAAGCTTTCTTT
CSARVGANTEAFF
>TRBV5-1|TRBJ2-7|-|-
TGCGCCAGCAGCCCGGAGTGGGTCTCCTACGAGCAGTACTTC
CASSPEWVSYEQYF
>TRBV18|TRBJ2-7|few|-
TGTGCCAGCTCACCCTCTCCCGGGCAACGAGTCTACGAGCAGTACTTC
CASSPSPGQRVYEQYF
>TRBV11-2|TRBJ1-1|few|TRBD1
TGTGCCAGCAGCTTCGTGGCAGGGGGCAGCACTGAAGCTTTCTTT
CASSFVAGGSTEAFF
>TRBV28|TRBJ2-5|many|-
TGTGCCAGCAGTTTATTGGCTGAGGGGGAGACCCAGTACTTC
CASSLLAEGETQYF
>TRBV2|TRBJ2-6|few|-
TGTGCCACCCGGCCTGGGGCCAACGTCCTGACTTTC
CATRPGANVLTF
>TRBV11-2|TRBJ1-1|many|-
TGTGCCAGCAGCTTACAGGGAAGGACTGAAGCTTTCTTT
CASSLQGRTEAFF
>TRBV28|TRBJ1-2|few|-
TGTGCCAGCAGTACCCCCCAGCTCTACTACACCTTC
CASSTPQLYYTF
>TRBV10-2|TRBJ2-1|-|-
TGCGCCAGCGCTTTAAGGGCAGACTACAATGAGCAGTTCTTC
CASALRADYNEQFF